The present T cell receptor (beta chain) was sequenced within a study of T-cell memory formation after mild COVID-19. Study-wide context: Clustering of TCRs was largely donor specific.

V was trimmed by 4 bases and J by 7 bases, leaving 14 bases between them. Per the germline V gene, CDR1 is MNHNY and CDR2 is SVGAGI (reference sequence). The CDR3 runs 14 residues. Comments on this clonotype: The antigen is unknown.

Overall study results and limits: Proof of SARS-CoV-2 specificity was absent for the second-wave clones that crested on day 37. Day 15 to 85 contracting clones showed balanced CD4/CD8; later expanders leaned CD4+. Pre-infection memory showed some responding clones, and this suggested that cross-reactive memory joined.

Each CDR3 protein is one row after TCRdb ran MiXCR on the 5' RACE reads. The sample includes around 200,000 distinct CDR3 sequences, 8% to 11% of them seen just once. The material sequenced was PBMCs or a T cell subset sorted from them (not recorded which). The chain combines TRBV6-6 with TRBJ2-1; D unresolved. The source of this sequence is a man aged 18 to 29 who had mild COVID-19 (a few samples of this study predate the infection). Cell type and time point are not known. CDR3 sequence (DNA): TGTGCCAGCAGTTCCGCACCAATTCAGAATGAGCAGTTCTTC. Protein: CASSSAPIQNEQFF.